A single sample is the source of the 4 T cell receptor beta chains below, sequenced in a study of blood T cell repertoires in COVID-19. Sequencing was performed with immunoSEQ multiplex PCR; in TCRdb, only in-frame clones are kept and a portion is missing. This repertoire shows about 360,000 clones, roughly four fifths found once; its top ten account for about 1%. The sample taken for sequencing was peripheral blood. Receptor source: a human donor with acute or convalescent COVID-19. The donor label of this sample is uncertain.

The chain is built from TRBV6-2 or TRBV6-3 and TRBJ1-5; 7 nucleotides align to TRBD1. This CDR3 is 15 amino acids long. Trimming removed 5 bases from V and 3 bases from J; junction bases left unmatched: 7. Germline assignment: CDR1 MNHEY and CDR2 SVGEGT. CDR3 region: CASSGQALPNQPQHF. Written as DNA, the CDR3 is TGTGCCAGCAGTGGACAGGCGCTGCCCAATCAGCCCCAGCATTTT.

The chain is built from TRBV6-5 and TRBJ1-2, with D perhaps matching TRBD1 (6 bases). The CDR3 covers 14 residues. V was pared by 2 bases and J by 8 bases, with 15 bases between. The V gene's germline CDR1 is MNHEY and CDR2 SVGAGI. In nucleotides, the CDR3 is TGTGCCAGCAGTTACGGGGCAGGGGCAAGGGGCTACACCTTC. Protein product: CASSYGAGARGYTF.

The rearrangement links TRBV7-9 to TRBJ1-5; D is ambiguous. Trimming pared 1 base from V and 3 bases from J, leaving 7 bases between. This CDR3 spans 14 amino acids. Germline V gene data show CDR1 as SEHNR and CDR2 as FQNEAQ (reference sequence). CDR3 region: CASSLEYNNQPQHF. The CDR3 coding sequence is TGTGCCAGCAGCTTAGAGTACAACAATCAGCCCCAGCATTTT.

The V and J genes are TRBV6-5 and TRBJ1-6, with 12 bases matching TRBD1. Per the germline V gene, CDR1 is MNHEY and CDR2 is SVGAGI. The CDR3 loop spans 13 amino acids. J gave up 9 bases and V 11 bases, and 5 bases lay outside the gene matches. The DNA of the CDR3 is TGTGCCGGGGGACAGGGGGCAGGTTCACCCCTCCACTTT. This codes for CAGGQGAGSPLHF.